The TCR beta chain under discussion was sequenced for a study of T cell responses to AZD1222 COVID-19 vaccine. Clones were read by immunoSEQ multiplex PCR, and TCRdb kept only the in-frame ones, dropping some. The repertoire includes around 50,000 clones, about 86% of them detected once, and 10% sits in the top ten. Study results and limitations: Just 5 to 7 AZD1222 recipients were seropositive at baseline. Clonal diversity may have been underestimated, and the donors were mostly white British, with more females than males. Samples come after the peak T cell response, not at day 14.

Trimming cost V 3 bases and J 3 bases; bases outside gene matches: 6. Per germline, CDR1 SGHNT and CDR2 YENEEA. The CDR3 covers 17 residues. Concerning this clone itself: The antigen is not known.

Here the sequenced sample was peripheral blood, taken on day 0 of AZD1222 vaccination. The chain employs TRBV11-3 and TRBJ2-3; TRBD2 matches 13 bases. The receptor was isolated from an adult in good health. CDR3 coding DNA: TGTGCCAGCAGCTTTTCAGGACTAGCGGGGGCAACAGATACGCAGTATTTT. Protein: CASSFSGLAGATDTQYF. The full variable domain, rest sourced from reference TRBV11-3 and TRBJ2-3, is EAGVVQSPRYKIIEKKQPVAFWCNPISGHNTLYWYLQNLGQGPELLIRYENEEAVDDSQLPKDRFSAERLKGVDSTLKIQPAELGDSAVYLCASSFSGLAGATDTQYFGPGTRLTVL.